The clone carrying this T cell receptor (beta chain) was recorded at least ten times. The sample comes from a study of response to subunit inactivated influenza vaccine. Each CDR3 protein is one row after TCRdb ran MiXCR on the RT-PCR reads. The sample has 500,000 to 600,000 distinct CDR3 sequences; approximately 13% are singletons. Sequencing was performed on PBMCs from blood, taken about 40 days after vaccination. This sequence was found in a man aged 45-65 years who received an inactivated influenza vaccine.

The chain's CDR3 is CSVEEASVGGQYF. In nucleotides, the CDR3 is TGCAGCGTTGAGGAGGCCTCAGTCGGAGGGCAGTACTTC. This sequence joins TRBV29-1 and TRBJ2-7; D is perhaps TRBD2 (5 bases). The germline gives CDR1 SQVTM, CDR2 ANQGSEA. V lost 3 bases, J lost 9 bases, and 18 bases lay in between. The CDR3 runs to 13 residues.